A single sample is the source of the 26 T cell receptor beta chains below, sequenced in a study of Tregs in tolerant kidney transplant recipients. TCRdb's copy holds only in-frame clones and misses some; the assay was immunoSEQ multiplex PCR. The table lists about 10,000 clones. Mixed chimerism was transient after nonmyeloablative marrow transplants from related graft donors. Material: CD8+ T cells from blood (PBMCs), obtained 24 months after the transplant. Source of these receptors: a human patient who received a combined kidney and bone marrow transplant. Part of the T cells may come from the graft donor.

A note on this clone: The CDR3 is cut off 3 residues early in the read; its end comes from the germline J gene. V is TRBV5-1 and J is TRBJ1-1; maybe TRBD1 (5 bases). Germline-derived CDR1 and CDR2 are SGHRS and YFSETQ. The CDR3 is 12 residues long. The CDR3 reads CASSIGGGSAFF. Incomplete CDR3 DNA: TGCGCCAGCAGCATCGGGGGAGGATCG. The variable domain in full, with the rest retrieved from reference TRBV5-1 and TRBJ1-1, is KAGVTQTPRYLIKTRGQQVTLSCSPISGHRSVSWYQQTPGQGLQFLFEYFSETQRNKGNFPGRFSGRQFSNSRSEMNVSTLELGDSALYLCASSIGGGSAFFGQGTRLTVV.

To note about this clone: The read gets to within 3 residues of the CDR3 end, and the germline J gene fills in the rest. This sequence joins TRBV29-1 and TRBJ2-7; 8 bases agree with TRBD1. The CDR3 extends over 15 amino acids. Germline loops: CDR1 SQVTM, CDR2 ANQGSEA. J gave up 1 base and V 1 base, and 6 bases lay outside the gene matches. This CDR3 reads CSVEAPGQESYEQYF. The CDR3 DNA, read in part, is TGCAGCGTTGAAGCCCCGGGACAGGAATCCTACGAG.

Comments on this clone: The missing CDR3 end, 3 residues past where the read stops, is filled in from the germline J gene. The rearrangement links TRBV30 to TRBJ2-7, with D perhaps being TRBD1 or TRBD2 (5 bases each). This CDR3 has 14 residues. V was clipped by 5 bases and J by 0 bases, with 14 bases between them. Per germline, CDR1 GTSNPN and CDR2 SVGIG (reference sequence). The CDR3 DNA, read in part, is TGTGCCTGGGACGAGGGGCAGCTCTCCTACGAG. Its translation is CAWDEGQLSYE. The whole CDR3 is CAWDEGQLSYEQYF.

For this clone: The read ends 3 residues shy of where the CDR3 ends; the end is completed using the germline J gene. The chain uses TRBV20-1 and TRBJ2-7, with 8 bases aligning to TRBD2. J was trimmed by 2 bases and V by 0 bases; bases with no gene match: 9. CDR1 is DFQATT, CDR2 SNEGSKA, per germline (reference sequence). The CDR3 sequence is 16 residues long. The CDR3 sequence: CSARDPDSGKTYEQYF. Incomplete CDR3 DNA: TGCAGTGCTAGAGATCCTGATAGCGGGAAAACCTACGAG.

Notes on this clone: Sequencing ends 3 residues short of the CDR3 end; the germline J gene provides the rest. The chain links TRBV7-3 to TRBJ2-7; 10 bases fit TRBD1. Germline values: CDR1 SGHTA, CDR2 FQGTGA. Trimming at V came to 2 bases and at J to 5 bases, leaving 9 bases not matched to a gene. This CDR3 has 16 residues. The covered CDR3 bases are TGTGCCAGCAGCTTAGGGCTGGGGACAGGGGTGGACGAG. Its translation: CASSLGLGTGVDE. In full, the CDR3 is CASSLGLGTGVDEQYF.

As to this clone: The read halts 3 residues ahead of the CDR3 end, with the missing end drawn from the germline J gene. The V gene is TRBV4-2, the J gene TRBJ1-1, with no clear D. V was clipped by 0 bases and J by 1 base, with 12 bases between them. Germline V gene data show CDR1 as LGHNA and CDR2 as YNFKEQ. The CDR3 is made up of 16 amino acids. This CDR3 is CASSQEFWQENTEAFF. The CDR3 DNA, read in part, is TGTGCCAGCAGCCAAGAGTTTTGGCAGGAGAACACTGAA.

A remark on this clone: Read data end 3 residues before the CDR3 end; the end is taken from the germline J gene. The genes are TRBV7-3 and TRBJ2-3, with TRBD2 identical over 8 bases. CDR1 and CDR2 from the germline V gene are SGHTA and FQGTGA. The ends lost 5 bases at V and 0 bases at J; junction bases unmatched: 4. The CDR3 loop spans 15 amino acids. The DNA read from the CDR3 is TGTGCCAGCAGCCCGGGACTAGTTAGCACAGATACG. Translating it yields CASSPGLVSTDT. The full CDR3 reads CASSPGLVSTDTQYF.

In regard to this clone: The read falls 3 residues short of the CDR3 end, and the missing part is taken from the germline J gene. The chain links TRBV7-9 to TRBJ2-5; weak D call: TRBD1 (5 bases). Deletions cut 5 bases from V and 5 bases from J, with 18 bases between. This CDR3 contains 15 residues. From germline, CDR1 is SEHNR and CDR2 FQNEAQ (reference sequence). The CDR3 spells CASSLVWGLRETQYF. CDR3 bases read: TGTGCCAGCAGCCTCGTGTGGGGCCTCCGGGAGACC.

The sequenced CDR3 bases are TGTGCCAGTAGGGCCAGGGACAGGGGTCGGGAGACC. Translating it yields CASRARDRGRET. Given in full, the CDR3 is CASRARDRGRETQYF. The chain uses TRBV19 and TRBJ2-5; TRBD1 aligns across 10 bases. The read stops 3 residues short of the end of the CDR3; the missing end is completed from the germline J gene. V shed 6 bases, J shed 5 bases, and the junction held 9 bases outside the gene matches. Germline V CDR1 and CDR2: LNHDA, SQIVND (reference sequence). This CDR3 comprises 15 residues.

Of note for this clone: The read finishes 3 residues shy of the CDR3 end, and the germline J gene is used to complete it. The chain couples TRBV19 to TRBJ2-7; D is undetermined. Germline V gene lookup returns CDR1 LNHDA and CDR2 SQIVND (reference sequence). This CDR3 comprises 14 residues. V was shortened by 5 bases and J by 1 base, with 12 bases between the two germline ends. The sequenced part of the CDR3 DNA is TGTGCCAGTAGTCCCACCGGCGGTTCCTACGAG. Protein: CASSPTGGSYE. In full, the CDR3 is CASSPTGGSYEQYF.

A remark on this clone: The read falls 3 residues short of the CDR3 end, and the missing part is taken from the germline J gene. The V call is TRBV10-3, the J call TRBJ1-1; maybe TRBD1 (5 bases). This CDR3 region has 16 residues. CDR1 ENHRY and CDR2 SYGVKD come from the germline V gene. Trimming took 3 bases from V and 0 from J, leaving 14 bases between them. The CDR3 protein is CAISDFPGGLNTEAFF. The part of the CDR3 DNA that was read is TGTGCCATCAGTGATTTTCCGGGGGGACTGAACACTGAA.

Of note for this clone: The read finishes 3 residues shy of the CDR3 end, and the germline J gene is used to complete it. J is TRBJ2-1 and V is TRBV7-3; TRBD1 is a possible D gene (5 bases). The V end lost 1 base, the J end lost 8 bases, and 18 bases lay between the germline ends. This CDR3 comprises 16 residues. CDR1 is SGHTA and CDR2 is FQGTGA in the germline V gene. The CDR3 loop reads CASSLIGSGKGDEQFF. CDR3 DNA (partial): TGTGCCAGCAGCTTAATAGGTAGTGGGAAAGGGGATGAG.

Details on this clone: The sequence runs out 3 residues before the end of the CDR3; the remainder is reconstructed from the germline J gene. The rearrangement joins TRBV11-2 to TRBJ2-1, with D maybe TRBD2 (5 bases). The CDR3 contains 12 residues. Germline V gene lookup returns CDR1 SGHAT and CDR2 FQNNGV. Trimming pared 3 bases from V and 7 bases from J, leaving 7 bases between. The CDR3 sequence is CASSFSGNEQFF. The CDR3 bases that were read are TGTGCCAGCAGCTTTTCGGGGAATGAG.

The sequenced CDR3 bases are TGTGCCAGCAGTGAAATGGACAGGGGCCCTTACGAG. Translation gives CASSEMDRGPYE. The entire CDR3 sequence reads CASSEMDRGPYEQYF. The chain joins TRBV6-1 to TRBJ2-7, with 9 bases matching TRBD1. The read ends 3 residues shy of where the CDR3 ends; the end is completed using the germline J gene. Losses at the gene ends were 2 bases for V and 4 bases for J; bases not matched to a gene: 6. Germline assignment: CDR1 MNHNS and CDR2 SASEGT. CDR3 length: 15 amino acids.

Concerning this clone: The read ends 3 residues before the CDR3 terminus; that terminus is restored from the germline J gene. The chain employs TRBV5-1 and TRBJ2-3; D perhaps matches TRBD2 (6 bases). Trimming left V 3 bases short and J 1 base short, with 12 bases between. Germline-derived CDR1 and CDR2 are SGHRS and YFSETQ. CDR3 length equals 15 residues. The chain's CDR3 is CASSSGGAGTDTQYF. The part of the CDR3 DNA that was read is TGCGCCAGCAGCTCTGGAGGGGCCGGCACAGATACG.

This CDR3 is CASIPGLAGIETQYF. The sequenced CDR3 bases are TGTGCCAGCATTCCGGGACTAGCGGGAATCGAGACC. The V and J genes are TRBV6-8 and TRBJ2-5; 13 bases align to TRBD2. The read ends 3 residues shy of where the CDR3 ends; the end is completed using the germline J gene. Trimming at V came to 7 bases and at J to 5 bases, leaving 7 bases not matched to a gene. Germline CDR1 MNHGY, CDR2 SAAAGT. The CDR3 spans 15 residues.

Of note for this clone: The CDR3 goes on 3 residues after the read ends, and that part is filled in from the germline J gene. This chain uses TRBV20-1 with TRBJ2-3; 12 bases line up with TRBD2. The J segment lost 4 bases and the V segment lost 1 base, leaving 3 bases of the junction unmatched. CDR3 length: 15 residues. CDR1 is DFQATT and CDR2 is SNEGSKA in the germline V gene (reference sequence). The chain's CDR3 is CSARATSGSADTQYF. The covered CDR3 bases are TGCAGTGCTAGAGCGACTAGCGGGAGCGCAGATACG.

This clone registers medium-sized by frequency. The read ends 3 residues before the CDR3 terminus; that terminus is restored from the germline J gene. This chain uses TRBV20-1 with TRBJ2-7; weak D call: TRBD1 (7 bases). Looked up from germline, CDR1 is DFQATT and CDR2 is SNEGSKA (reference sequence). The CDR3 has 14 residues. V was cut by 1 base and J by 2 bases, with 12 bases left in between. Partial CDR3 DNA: TGCAGTGCTAGAGTACAGGGGACTGCCTACGAG. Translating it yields CSARVQGTAYE. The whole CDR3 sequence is CSARVQGTAYEQYF.

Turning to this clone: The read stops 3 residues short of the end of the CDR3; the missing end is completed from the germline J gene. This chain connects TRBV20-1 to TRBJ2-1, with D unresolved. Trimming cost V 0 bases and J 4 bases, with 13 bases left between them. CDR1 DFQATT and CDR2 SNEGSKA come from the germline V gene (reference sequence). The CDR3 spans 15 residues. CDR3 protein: CSARDGSSAYNEQFF. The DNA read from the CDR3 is TGCAGTGCTAGAGACGGTAGCAGTGCGTACAATGAG.

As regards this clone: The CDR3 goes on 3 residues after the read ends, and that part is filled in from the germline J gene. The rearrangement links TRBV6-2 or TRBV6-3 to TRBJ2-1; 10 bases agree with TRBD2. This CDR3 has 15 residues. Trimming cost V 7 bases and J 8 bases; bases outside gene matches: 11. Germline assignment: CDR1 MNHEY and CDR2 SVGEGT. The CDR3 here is CASTRSGRAWDEQFF. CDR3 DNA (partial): TGTGCCAGCACCCGAAGCGGGAGGGCCTGGGATGAG.

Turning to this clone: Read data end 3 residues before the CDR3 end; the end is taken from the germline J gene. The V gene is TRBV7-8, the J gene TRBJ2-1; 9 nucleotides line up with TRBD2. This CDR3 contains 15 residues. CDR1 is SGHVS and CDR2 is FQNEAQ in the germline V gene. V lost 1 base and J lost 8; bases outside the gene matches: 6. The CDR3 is CASSLDVAGDYEQFF. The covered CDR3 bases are TGTGCCAGCAGCTTAGACGTAGCGGGAGACTATGAG. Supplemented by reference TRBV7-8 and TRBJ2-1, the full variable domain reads GAGVSQSPRYKVAKRGQDVALRCDPISGHVSLFWYQQALGQGPEFLTYFQNEAQLDKSGLPSDRFFAERPEGSVSTLKIQRTQQEDSAVYLCASSLDVAGDYEQFFGPGTRLTVL.

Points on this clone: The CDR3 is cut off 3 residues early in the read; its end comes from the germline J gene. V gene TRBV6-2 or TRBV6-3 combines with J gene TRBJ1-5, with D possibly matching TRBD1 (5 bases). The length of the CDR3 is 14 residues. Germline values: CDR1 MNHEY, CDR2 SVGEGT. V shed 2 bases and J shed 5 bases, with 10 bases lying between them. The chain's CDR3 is CASSYGAGDQPQHF. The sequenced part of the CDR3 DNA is TGTGCCAGCAGTTACGGGGCAGGAGATCAGCCC.

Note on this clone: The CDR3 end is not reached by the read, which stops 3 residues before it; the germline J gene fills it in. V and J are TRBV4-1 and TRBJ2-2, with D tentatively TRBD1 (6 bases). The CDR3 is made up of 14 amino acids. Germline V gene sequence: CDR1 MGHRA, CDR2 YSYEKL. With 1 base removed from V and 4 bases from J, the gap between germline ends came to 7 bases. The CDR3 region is CASSQGTATGELFF. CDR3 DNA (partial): TGCGCCAGCAGCCAAGGGACAGCCACCGGGGAG.

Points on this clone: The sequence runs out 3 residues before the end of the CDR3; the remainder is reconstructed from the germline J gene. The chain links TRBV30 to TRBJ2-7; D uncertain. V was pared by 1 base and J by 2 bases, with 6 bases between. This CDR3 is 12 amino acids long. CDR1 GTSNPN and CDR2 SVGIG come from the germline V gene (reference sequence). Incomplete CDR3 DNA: TGTGCCTGGAGTGATGGGCCCTACGAG. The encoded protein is CAWSDGPYE. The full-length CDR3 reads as CAWSDGPYEQYF.

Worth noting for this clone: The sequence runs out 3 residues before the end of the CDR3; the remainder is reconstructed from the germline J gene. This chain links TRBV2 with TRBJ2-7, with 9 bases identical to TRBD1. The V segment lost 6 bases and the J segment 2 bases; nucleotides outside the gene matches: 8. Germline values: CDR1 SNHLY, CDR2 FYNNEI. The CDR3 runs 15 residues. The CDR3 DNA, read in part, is TGTGCCAGCAGATCCGGACAGGGGTTCACCTACGAG. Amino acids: CASRSGQGFTYE. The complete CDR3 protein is CASRSGQGFTYEQYF.

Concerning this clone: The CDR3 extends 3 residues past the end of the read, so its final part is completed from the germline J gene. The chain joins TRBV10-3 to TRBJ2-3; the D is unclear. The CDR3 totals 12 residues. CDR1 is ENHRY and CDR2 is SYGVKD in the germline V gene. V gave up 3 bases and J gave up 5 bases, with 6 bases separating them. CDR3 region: CAISDSRDTQYF. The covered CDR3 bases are TGTGCCATCAGTGACTCCCGAGATACG.